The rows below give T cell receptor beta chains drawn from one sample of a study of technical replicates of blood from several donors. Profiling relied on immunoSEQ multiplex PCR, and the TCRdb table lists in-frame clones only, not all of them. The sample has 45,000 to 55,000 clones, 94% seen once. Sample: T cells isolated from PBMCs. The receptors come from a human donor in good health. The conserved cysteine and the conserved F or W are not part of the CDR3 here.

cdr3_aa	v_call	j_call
ASSYSGQHNEQF	TRBV6-5	TRBJ2-1
ASSESRTGIAWTEAF	TRBV10-1	TRBJ1-1
ASRGTGSSSYEQY	TRBV6-5	TRBJ2-7
ASSRNRGGVSYEQY	TRBV18	TRBJ2-7
ASSPGTVTYNEQF	TRBV6-6	TRBJ2-1
ASSRGGKTDTQY	TRBV7-9	TRBJ2-3
ASGQGNQPQH	TRBV6-5	TRBJ1-5
ASSLGGDQPQH	TRBV6-5	TRBJ1-5
ASGGGRDYGYT	TRBV5-1	TRBJ1-2
ASSFRDTGYT	TRBV7-8	TRBJ1-2
ASSPRTGGLGEAF	TRBV6-5	TRBJ1-1
ASSYNRNEKLF	TRBV6-5	TRBJ1-4
ASSPRADDNEQF	TRBV7-8	TRBJ2-1
ASSWDGQGSRGYT	TRBV7-8	TRBJ1-2
ASSHGTPSTYEQY	TRBV5-1	TRBJ2-7
AISDPNQSYGYT	TRBV10-3	TRBJ1-2
ASSLQGAGSPLH	TRBV11-3	TRBJ1-6
ASTKRGPTLTDTQY	TRBV11-3	TRBJ2-3
ASSVGRGTEAF	TRBV9	TRBJ1-1
ASEWAYGTGELF	TRBV10-2	TRBJ2-2
ASSVGPNEKLF	TRBV9	TRBJ1-4
ASSESPQGDYYGYT	TRBV5-5	TRBJ1-2
ASSPRGSPYGYT	TRBV5-6	TRBJ1-2
ASRAGGHQETQY	TRBV13	TRBJ2-5
ASSSEGTGANSPLH	TRBV5-4	TRBJ1-6
ASSASGGKETQY	TRBV9	TRBJ2-5
ASKTGYSNQPQH	TRBV28	TRBJ1-5
ASSPPPRGHRTDTQY	TRBV7-8	TRBJ2-3
ASSQDLAGGYT	TRBV7-9	TRBJ1-2
ASGKTGGATDTQY	TRBV5-1	TRBJ2-3
ASSPVRGARGYT	TRBV5-6	TRBJ1-2
ASSWTEQVDYNEQF	TRBV6-6	TRBJ2-1
ASSFSQSGSEFSYEQY	TRBV7-9	TRBJ2-7
ASRGSGNTIY	TRBV6-5	TRBJ1-3
ASSPLRGSGNQPQH	TRBV7-2	TRBJ1-5
ASSPNRAQH	TRBV28	TRBJ1-5
ASSSSVNTEAF	TRBV14	TRBJ1-1